Below, 25 T cell receptor beta chains from the same sample are listed, as sequenced in a study of CD8 T cells in Susac syndrome. With random hexamers, roughly 0.45 to 1 ug RNA was reverse transcribed. Each CDR3 protein is one row after TCRdb ran MiXCR on the immunoSEQ multiplex PCR reads. The table includes about 130,000 distinct CDR3 sequences, approximately 90% detected once. The sequencing input was CD8+ T cells from PBMCs. The receptor source for this set is a human donor with multiple sclerosis.

This clonotype occurred a few times. The chain links TRBV7-9 to TRBJ2-7, with 7 positions matching TRBD1. The trim removed 4 bases at V and 1 base at J, leaving 4 bases unmatched. The CDR3 sequence is 14 residues long. Germline V CDR1 and CDR2: SEHNR, FQNEAQ (reference sequence). CDR3 DNA sequence: TGTGCCAGCAGCTCTGGGACAGCGTCCTACGAGCAGTACTTC. Its protein is CASSSGTASYEQYF.

The chain joins TRBV2 to TRBJ2-7, with D possibly TRBD1 on 6 matching bases. The CDR3 length is 13 residues. The germline V gene has CDR1 SNHLY and CDR2 FYNNEI. Trimming removed 6 bases from V and 5 bases from J, with 14 bases in between. The CDR3 DNA reads TGTGCCAGCAGGGACAGCCCGAACAACGAGCAGTACTTC. Translated: CASRDSPNNEQYF. Full variable domain (rest looked up from reference TRBV2 and TRBJ2-7): EPEVTQTPSHQVTQMGQEVILRCVPISNHLYFYWYRQILGQKVEFLVSFYNNEISEKSEIFDDQFSVERPDGSNFTLKIRSTKLEDSAMYFCASRDSPNNEQYFGPGTRLTVT.

This clonotype was counted between two and nine times. This sequence joins TRBV19 and TRBJ2-1; 14 nucleotides line up with TRBD2. Looked up from germline, CDR1 is LNHDA and CDR2 is SQIVND (reference sequence). Trimming at V came to 5 bases and at J to 2 bases, leaving 2 bases not matched to a gene. This CDR3 comprises 16 residues. CDR3 amino acids: CASSPGLAGAYNEQFF. Written as DNA, the CDR3 is TGTGCCAGTAGTCCGGGACTAGCGGGGGCCTACAATGAGCAGTTCTTC.

CDR3 protein: CASSQDTSGSIDEQFF. DNA for the CDR3: TGTGCCAGCAGCCAAGATACTAGCGGGAGTATAGATGAGCAGTTCTTC. This chain links TRBV3-1 with TRBJ2-1; 11 nucleotides align to TRBD2. The V segment lost 0 bases and the J segment 8 bases; nucleotides outside the gene matches: 6. The CDR3 covers 16 residues. Germline CDR1 LGHDT, CDR2 YNNKEL (reference sequence).

The rearrangement joins TRBV20-1 to TRBJ2-7; TRBD1 or TRBD2 may be the D gene (6 bases each). This CDR3 is built from 14 residues. Deletions cut 6 bases from V and 0 bases from J, with 15 bases between. Germline V gene lookup returns CDR1 DFQATT and CDR2 SNEGSKA (reference sequence). The CDR3 nucleotides are TGCAGTGCGAAGGGGGAGGAGTTCTCCTACGAGCAGTACTTC. Amino acid sequence: CSAKGEEFSYEQYF.

The chain combines TRBV14 with TRBJ2-6; D gene uncertain. The CDR3 is made up of 11 amino acids. Trimming stripped 4 bases from V and 13 bases from J, with 8 bases between. Germline CDR1 is SGHDN and CDR2 is FVKESK. The CDR3 reads CASSPGGVLTF. In nucleotides, the CDR3 is TGTGCCAGCAGCCCCGGTGGGGTCCTGACTTTC.

The V and J genes are TRBV30 and TRBJ2-1; 9 bases align to TRBD2. Germline V gives CDR1 GTSNPN, CDR2 SVGIG (reference sequence). The junction had 2 bases not matched to a gene; V was cut back by 6 bases and J by 5 bases. CDR3 length: 12 amino acids. The CDR3 reads CACLAGNNEQFF. The CDR3 nucleotides read TGTGCCTGTCTAGCGGGAAACAATGAGCAGTTCTTC.

The chain has TRBV29-1 and TRBJ1-1; 10 bases agree with TRBD1. The V gene's germline CDR1 is SQVTM and CDR2 ANQGSEA. After removal of 6 bases from V and 0 bases from J, the junction contained 7 bases not matched to a gene. The CDR3 runs to 15 residues. The CDR3 region is CSVHGTGVLNTEAFF. For the CDR3, the DNA is TGCAGCGTGCACGGGACAGGGGTCTTGAACACTGAAGCTTTCTTT.

The chain uses TRBV27 and TRBJ1-5; D gene ambiguous. Trimming shortened V by 5 bases and J by 5 bases, and 28 bases separated the two germline ends. Germline CDR1 is MNHEY and CDR2 is SMNVEV (reference sequence). This CDR3 spans 19 amino acids. The CDR3 loop is CASSPIGYGEGTPDQPQHF. CDR3 bases: TGTGCCAGCAGTCCCATAGGTTACGGCGAAGGAACCCCCGATCAGCCCCAGCATTTT.

The chain employs TRBV7-9 and TRBJ2-5; no clear D. The germline CDR1 and CDR2 sequences are SEHNR and FQNEAQ (reference sequence). The length of the CDR3 is 17 residues. With 1 base removed from V and 0 bases from J, the gap between germline ends came to 15 bases. CDR3 region: CASSLDPPSEYQETQYF. The CDR3 nucleotides read TGTGCCAGCAGCTTAGACCCACCGTCAGAGTACCAAGAGACCCAGTACTTC.

The chain couples TRBV9 to TRBJ1-5; D gene uncertain. Germline V gives CDR1 SGDLS, CDR2 YYNGEE. The V and J ends lost 4 bases and 0 bases respectively, with 8 bases between them. This CDR3 has 14 residues. DNA for the CDR3: TGTGCCAGCAGCACCAAAGATAGCAATCAGCCCCAGCATTTT. It translates to CASSTKDSNQPQHF.

The chain combines TRBV4-1 with TRBJ2-2; D ambiguous. The germline CDR1 and CDR2 sequences are MGHRA and YSYEKL. V was clipped by 1 base and J by 2 bases, with 8 bases between them. The CDR3 totals 15 residues. CDR3 in DNA: TGCGCCAGCAGCCAAGCGTCAGGTAACACCGGGGAGCTGTTTTTT. Encoded protein: CASSQASGNTGELFF.

The V gene is TRBV24-1, the J gene TRBJ1-2, with 7 nucleotides matching TRBD1. Germline trimming cut 10 bases from V and 7 bases from J; bases unmatched to any gene: 5. The CDR3 is made up of 11 amino acids. Looked up from germline, CDR1 is KGHDR and CDR2 is SFDVKD. This CDR3 is CATDRRGGYTF. CDR3 coding DNA: TGTGCCACGGACAGGCGGGGTGGCTACACCTTC.

J is TRBJ2-2 and V is TRBV6-1, with 10 bases matching TRBD1. Losses at the gene ends were 6 bases for V and 6 bases for J; bases not matched to a gene: 10. In germline, CDR1 is MNHNS, CDR2 SASEGT. This CDR3 comprises 16 residues. The DNA for the CDR3 is TGTGCCAGCAGAGCCCTCGACAGGGGGCTAGCCGGGGAGCTGTTTTTT. The encoded protein is CASRALDRGLAGELFF.

The V gene is TRBV7-9, the J gene TRBJ2-1, with D unresolved. This CDR3 has 13 amino acids. The germline CDR1 and CDR2 sequences are SEHNR and FQNEAQ (reference sequence). Trimming pared 6 bases from V and 8 bases from J, leaving 14 bases between. The CDR3 nucleotides read TGTGCCAGCAGTCTTGGGCACAGCGATGAGCAGTTCTTC. This codes for CASSLGHSDEQFF.

The chain employs TRBV6-4 and TRBJ1-4, with D hard to call. The CDR3 totals 14 residues. With 4 bases removed from V and 8 bases from J, the gap between germline ends came to 14 bases. Germline-derived CDR1 and CDR2 are MRHNA and SNTAGT. For the CDR3, the DNA is TGTGCCAGCAGTGCATTCAGCGGCCGAGAAAAACTGTTTTTT. Translating it yields CASSAFSGREKLFF.

This clonotype was picked up one time. The chain uses TRBV5-8 and TRBJ1-1; D possibly corresponds to TRBD1 (6 bases). The CDR3 has 14 residues. V lost 0 bases and J 4 bases, leaving 10 bases between the germline ends. Looked up from germline, CDR1 is SGHTS and CDR2 is YDEGEE. CDR3 nucleotide sequence: TGTGCCAGCAGCTTGGGAGCAGGGGTCACTGAAGCTTTCTTT. Protein product: CASSLGAGVTEAFF.

This clonotype came up once. The chain is built from TRBV12-3 or TRBV12-4 and TRBJ1-1; TRBD1 matches at 8 bases. The CDR3 covers 14 residues. V was clipped by 4 bases and J by 5 bases; unmatched bases: 6. The CDR3 loop reads CASSSPGGETEAFF. The CDR3 bases are TGTGCCAGCAGTTCCCCAGGGGGCGAAACTGAAGCTTTCTTT.

The chain uses TRBV7-3 and TRBJ2-7; D remains ambiguous. The V gene's germline CDR1 is SGHTA and CDR2 FQGTGA. This CDR3 comprises 13 residues. Trimming pared 5 bases from V and 5 bases from J, leaving 13 bases between. CDR3 in amino acids: CASSQPGVNEQYF. DNA of the CDR3: TGTGCCAGCAGCCAGCCAGGAGTTAACGAGCAGTACTTC.

J is TRBJ2-7 and V is TRBV14; 11 positions agree with TRBD1. Germline lookup yields CDR1 SGHDN and CDR2 FVKESK. The CDR3 totals 18 residues. V lost 3 bases to trimming and J lost 2 bases; unmatched junction nucleotides: 12. CDR3 residues: CASSQMTPGQGGAYEQYF. The CDR3, as DNA: TGTGCCAGCAGCCAGATGACCCCGGGACAGGGGGGAGCCTACGAGCAGTACTTC.

This chain joins TRBV7-9 and TRBJ1-1; D is ambiguous. V was pared by 3 bases and J by 4 bases, with 12 bases between. CDR1 is SEHNR and CDR2 is FQNEAQ in the germline V gene (reference sequence). This CDR3 has 14 amino acids. CDR3: CASSLNLLGTEAFF. For the CDR3, the DNA is TGTGCCAGCAGCTTGAATCTCTTGGGCACTGAAGCTTTCTTT.

In its sample, this clonotype was seen once. The chain couples TRBV7-9 to TRBJ2-2; D possibly matches TRBD1 or TRBD2 (7 bases each). The CDR3 is 16 amino acids. CDR1 SEHNR and CDR2 FQNEAQ come from the germline V gene (reference sequence). V was cut by 7 bases and J by 0 bases, with 15 bases left in between. DNA of the CDR3: TGTGCCAGCAACCAGGGGGGGCGTTCGAACACCGGGGAGCTGTTTTTT. Its translation is CASNQGGRSNTGELFF.

The chain employs TRBV19 and TRBJ2-6; D not certain. Trimming removed 4 bases at V and 2 bases at J, with 0 bases between. The CDR3 runs to 12 residues. Germline CDR1 reads LNHDA; CDR2 reads SQIVND (reference sequence). CDR3 region: CASSTGANVLTF. CDR3 coding DNA: TGTGCCAGTAGTACTGGGGCCAACGTCCTGACTTTC. Full variable domain (missing parts from reference TRBV19 and TRBJ2-6): DGGITQSPKYLFRKEGQNVTLSCEQNLNHDAMYWYRQDPGQGLRLIYYSQIVNDFQKGDIAEGYSVSREKKESFPLTVTSAQKNPTAFYLCASSTGANVLTFGAGSRLTVL.

The chain joins TRBV4-3 to TRBJ2-3; the D gene is possibly TRBD2 (6 bases). The V gene lost 0 bases and the J gene lost 6 bases, with 16 bases spanning the gap. The CDR3 sequence is 16 residues long. CDR1 and CDR2 from the germline V gene are LGHNA and YSLEER. CDR3 bases: TGCGCCAGCAGCCAAGATCCTCAACTAGCAGGGGATACGCAGTATTTT. This gives the protein CASSQDPQLAGDTQYF.

The chain recombines TRBV7-2 with TRBJ2-1, with D hard to call. V shed 5 bases and J shed 7 bases, with 6 bases lying between them. The CDR3 contains 11 residues. Germline CDR1 reads SGHTA; CDR2 reads FQGNSA. CDR3 nucleotide sequence: TGTGCCAGCAGCGCATTGAATGAGCAGTTCTTC. This gives the protein CASSALNEQFF.